The 27 T cell receptor beta chains in this list originate from one sample, sequenced in a study of T cell repertoires in aging, cancer and after chemotherapy. TRB rearrangements spanning V, D and J were amplified using mixed TRB-A/B primers. TCRdb redid the calling of the multiplex PCR reads with MiXCR, one entry per CDR3 protein. The sample has about 7,800 distinct CDR3 sequences; roughly two fifths are singletons. Peripheral blood genomic DNA, not sorted cells or RNA, was the template. Material for sequencing was blood. Every receptor here comes from a human donor with a solid tumor.

V gene TRBV15 combines with J gene TRBJ2-3; 7 nucleotides match TRBD2. J was trimmed by 6 bases and V by 4 bases; bases with no gene match: 19. Germline V gene lookup returns CDR1 LNHNV and CDR2 YYDKDF (reference sequence). This CDR3 spans 18 amino acids. The CDR3 region has the DNA TGTGCCACCAGCAAACTAGCGTCGGGACTGACTCACTTGGATACGCAGTATTTT. Amino acid sequence: CATSKLASGLTHLDTQYF. Combining the CDR3 with reference TRBV15 and TRBJ2-3 gives the whole variable domain DAMVIQNPRYQVTQFGKPVTLSCSQTLNHNVMYWYQQKSSQAPKLLFHYYDKDFNNEADTPDNFQSRRPNTSFCFLDIRSPGLGDTAMYLCATSKLASGLTHLDTQYFGPGTRLTVL.

The chain joins TRBV5-6 to TRBJ1-6; D is ambiguous. Germline CDR1 is SGHDT and CDR2 is YYEEEE. The CDR3 has 17 residues. V lost 1 base and J lost 1, with 12 bases in between. The CDR3 DNA is TGTGCCAGCAGCTTGTGGACCTTCGGATCCTATAATTCACCCCTCCACTTT. The encoded protein is CASSLWTFGSYNSPLHF. The whole variable domain, filled in from reference TRBV5-6 and TRBJ1-6, reads DAGVTQSPTHLIKTRGQQVTLRCSPKSGHDTVSWYQQALGQGPQFIFQYYEEEERQRGNFPDRFSGHQFPNYSSELNVNALLLGDSALYLCASSLWTFGSYNSPLHFGNGTRLTVT.

Only a few counts were recorded for this clonotype. The chain is built from TRBV6-5 and TRBJ2-5, with D perhaps matching TRBD1 (7 bases). The V gene lost 0 bases and the J gene lost 5 bases, with 10 bases spanning the gap. The CDR3 extends over 14 amino acids. CDR1 MNHEY and CDR2 SVGAGI come from the germline V gene. CDR3 bases: TGTGCCAGCAGTTACTCACAGGGGAGGGAGACCCAGTACTTC. The encoded protein is CASSYSQGRETQYF.

The V call is TRBV6-5, the J call TRBJ1-3; the match to TRBD1 covers 7 bases. The CDR3 spans 15 residues. The V gene's germline CDR1 is MNHEY and CDR2 SVGAGI. Trimming took 8 bases from V and 2 from J; bases not matched to a gene: 9. CDR3 DNA: TGTGCCAGCTCACCCACAGGGGACCCTGGAAACACCATATATTTT. As protein: CASSPTGDPGNTIYF.

This clonotype was found a few times. This chain connects TRBV19 to TRBJ1-6; no firm D call. Germline-derived CDR1 and CDR2 are LNHDA and SQIVND (reference sequence). This CDR3 has 17 residues. Trimming pared 0 bases from V and 0 bases from J, leaving 9 bases between. CDR3 sequence reads: CASSIESGSSYNSPLHF. The DNA for the CDR3 is TGTGCCAGTAGTATAGAGTCGGGGAGCTCCTATAATTCACCCCTCCACTTT.

This clonotype was counted a few times. This chain connects TRBV19 to TRBJ2-5, with 8 bases fitting TRBD2. Germline V CDR1 and CDR2: LNHDA, SQIVND (reference sequence). V lost 1 base to trimming and J lost 5 bases; unmatched junction nucleotides: 3. The length of the CDR3 is 14 residues. Written as DNA, the CDR3 is TGTGCCAGTAGTATAGCGGGAGGGGTGGAGACCCAGTACTTC. Translated, it gives CASSIAGGVETQYF.

This clonotype was observed a handful of times. V gene TRBV19 combines with J gene TRBJ1-5; D ambiguous. The CDR3 extends over 15 amino acids. V was cut by 5 bases and J by 0 bases, with 11 bases left in between. CDR1 LNHDA and CDR2 SQIVND come from the germline V gene (reference sequence). This CDR3 is CASSLEGNSNQPQHF. The CDR3 DNA reads TGTGCCAGTAGTCTCGAAGGCAATAGCAATCAGCCCCAGCATTTT.

J is TRBJ1-2 and V is TRBV6-5; possibly TRBD1 for D (5 bases). CDR1 is MNHEY and CDR2 is SVGAGI in the germline V gene. Trimming cost V 6 bases and J 0 bases, with 14 bases left between them. The CDR3 has 15 residues. The CDR3 sequence: CASRPPGRTNYGYTF. The CDR3 nucleotides read TGTGCCAGCAGACCCCCGGGACGGACTAACTATGGCTACACCTTC.

This clonotype was seen more than once but under ten times. The chain has TRBV6-5 and TRBJ1-1; the D is unclear. The CDR3 is made up of 16 amino acids. Trimming left V 5 bases short and J 5 bases short, with 21 bases between. The V gene's germline CDR1 is MNHEY and CDR2 SVGAGI. This chain's CDR3 is CASSQLTYGFWTEAFF. CDR3 nucleotide sequence: TGTGCCAGCAGTCAACTTACGTATGGGTTTTGGACTGAAGCTTTCTTT.

This clonotype was counted once. V gene TRBV6-5 combines with J gene TRBJ2-5, with 7 nucleotides matching TRBD2. The CDR3 is made up of 13 amino acids. Germline V CDR1 and CDR2: MNHEY, SVGAGI. V lost 7 bases, J lost 4 bases, and 6 bases stayed unmatched. In nucleotides, the CDR3 is TGTGCCAGCATTAAAGCGGGGACAGAGACCCAGTACTTC. Translating it yields CASIKAGTETQYF.

The CDR3 spells CASIPGAGAGNEQYF. CDR3 DNA: TGTGCCAGTATCCCTGGGGCGGGAGCCGGGAACGAGCAGTACTTC. This sequence joins TRBV19 and TRBJ2-7; 7 bases fit TRBD2. Germline CDR1 is LNHDA and CDR2 is SQIVND (reference sequence). V was pared by 7 bases and J by 5 bases, with 14 bases of the junction left unmatched. This CDR3 spans 15 amino acids.

This chain joins TRBV7-9 and TRBJ2-7; 7 nucleotides align to TRBD1. V was clipped by 4 bases and J by 3 bases; unmatched bases: 6. This CDR3 is 14 amino acids long. Germline assignment: CDR1 SEHNR and CDR2 FQNEAQ (reference sequence). This CDR3 reads CASSSPGQRYEQYF. Here the CDR3 DNA reads TGTGCCAGCAGCTCGCCGGGACAGCGCTACGAGCAGTACTTC.

This clonotype is medium-sized by share. This sequence joins TRBV11-3 and TRBJ2-5; perhaps TRBD1 as D (5 bases). In germline, CDR1 is SGHNT, CDR2 YENEEA. The CDR3 totals 15 residues. Trimming removed 2 bases at V and 5 bases at J, with 15 bases between. CDR3 loop: CASSLKRPPGETQYF. CDR3 DNA: TGTGCCAGCAGCTTAAAGAGGCCACCAGGGGAGACCCAGTACTTC.

This chain uses TRBV5-6 with TRBJ1-1; 8 nucleotides agree with TRBD1. The CDR3 extends over 15 amino acids. Germline trimming cut 6 bases from V and 1 base from J; bases unmatched to any gene: 8. CDR1 is SGHDT, CDR2 YYEEEE, per germline. In nucleotides, the CDR3 is TGTGCCAGCACCGAATACAGGGGGGGGAACACTGAAGCTTTCTTT. This sequence encodes CASTEYRGGNTEAFF.

The gene calls are TRBV19 and TRBJ1-1, with TRBD1 matching over 7 bases. In germline, CDR1 is LNHDA, CDR2 SQIVND (reference sequence). V lost 4 bases to trimming and J lost 6 bases; unmatched junction nucleotides: 20. The CDR3 runs to 18 residues. CDR3 nucleotide sequence: TGTGCCAGTAGTACCGCCTACTCTTCCGGGACAGTAAGCGCTGAAGCTTTCTTT. Amino acid sequence: CASSTAYSSGTVSAEAFF. Filled out from reference TRBV19 and TRBJ1-1, the complete variable domain reads DGGITQSPKYLFRKEGQNVTLSCEQNLNHDAMYWYRQDPGQGLRLIYYSQIVNDFQKGDIAEGYSVSREKKESFPLTVTSAQKNPTAFYLCASSTAYSSGTVSAEAFFGQGTRLTVV.

V is TRBV6-5 and J is TRBJ2-3; maybe TRBD2 (6 bases). V lost 5 bases and J lost 1, with 13 bases in between. Germline-derived CDR1 and CDR2 are MNHEY and SVGAGI. CDR3 size: 15 residues. CDR3 in DNA: TGTGCCAGCAGTGAAATGGGCGGGGGCACAGATACGCAGTATTTT. It yields the protein CASSEMGGGTDTQYF.

The V call is TRBV5-5, the J call TRBJ2-3; 11 nucleotides match TRBD2. The CDR3 covers 15 residues. V was clipped by 2 bases and J by 4 bases; unmatched bases: 3. Germline-derived CDR1 and CDR2 are SGHKS and YYEKEE (reference sequence). CDR3 nucleotides: TGTGCCAGCAGCTTACTAGCGGGAGAGGCAGATACGCAGTATTTT. It is translated as CASSLLAGEADTQYF.

This clonotype has more than one count but fewer than ten. V usage is TRBV6-5 and J usage is TRBJ2-1; 8 positions agree with TRBD2. CDR3 length: 18 amino acids. Trimming at V came to 0 bases and at J to 0 bases, leaving 7 bases not matched to a gene. The V gene's germline CDR1 is MNHEY and CDR2 SVGAGI. CDR3 sequence (DNA): TGTGCCAGCAGTTACTCGATCGGGGGGGCCGGCTCCTACAATGAGCAGTTCTTC. Its translation is CASSYSIGGAGSYNEQFF.

This clonotype was picked up a small number of times. This chain links TRBV11-3 with TRBJ2-2; D gene ambiguous. The CDR3 spans 13 residues. The germline V gene has CDR1 SGHNT and CDR2 YENEEA. V was shortened by 3 bases and J by 5 bases, with 7 bases between the two germline ends. The CDR3 region has the DNA TGTGCCAGCAGCTTGTCTGGTACCGGGGAGCTGTTTTTT. This encodes CASSLSGTGELFF.

For the CDR3, the DNA is TGTGCCAGCAGTTGGGGGCAGAACACCGGGGAGCTGTTTTTT. Translation: CASSWGQNTGELFF. This rearrangement joins TRBV12-3 or TRBV12-4 to TRBJ2-2, with D perhaps matching TRBD1 (6 bases). The CDR3 is 14 residues long. V dropped 4 bases and J dropped 1 base, with 7 bases sitting between them.

This clonotype was recorded only once. The chain employs TRBV19 and TRBJ2-1, with 8 bases aligning to TRBD1. After removal of 3 bases from V and 10 bases from J, the junction contained 8 bases not matched to a gene. CDR1 LNHDA and CDR2 SQIVND come from the germline V gene (reference sequence). This CDR3 is 14 amino acids long. The CDR3 bases are TGTGCCAGTAGTATCCAGGGGGCTTTCTACGAGCAGTTCTTC. Encoded protein: CASSIQGAFYEQFF.

This clonotype was seen only a few times. V and J are TRBV5-6 and TRBJ2-6, with unresolved D. The CDR3 covers 15 residues. Trimming left V 4 bases short and J 0 bases short, with 8 bases between. CDR1 is SGHDT, CDR2 YYEEEE, per germline. Here the CDR3 reads CASSKSPSGANVLTF. The DNA for the CDR3 is TGTGCCAGCAGCAAGTCACCCTCTGGGGCCAACGTCCTGACTTTC.

This chain connects TRBV6-5 to TRBJ1-2; D unclear. Trimming pared 5 bases from V and 8 bases from J, leaving 15 bases between. Germline CDR1 and CDR2: MNHEY and SVGAGI. The CDR3 length is 13 residues. CDR3 residues: CASSQLAGLGYTF. The CDR3 coding sequence is TGTGCCAGCAGTCAACTAGCGGGTTTGGGCTACACCTTC.

The gene calls are TRBV6-4 and TRBJ2-3; D might be TRBD2 (6 bases). V was shortened by 3 bases and J by 0 bases, with 13 bases between the two germline ends. This CDR3 contains 16 residues. CDR1 MRHNA and CDR2 SNTAGT come from the germline V gene. The CDR3 sequence is CASSDLATTSTDTQYF. CDR3 nucleotides: TGTGCCAGCAGTGATCTAGCGACGACTAGCACAGATACGCAGTATTTT.

The J gene is TRBJ2-2, the V gene TRBV12-3 or TRBV12-4, with 12 bases lining up with TRBD2. V trimming: 5 bases; J trimming: 4 bases; junction bases outside the gene matches: 5. This CDR3 contains 16 residues. This chain's CDR3 is CASSRLAGGATGELFF. The CDR3 nucleotides are TGTGCCAGCAGTCGTCTAGCGGGAGGGGCCACCGGGGAGCTGTTTTTT.

This clonotype was seen more than once but under ten times. The CDR3 DNA sequence: TGTGCCAGCAGCTCACAGCGGTCCTACGAGCAGTACTTC. Translating it yields CASSSQRSYEQYF. The J gene is TRBJ2-7, the V gene TRBV27; the D gene is possibly TRBD2 (5 bases). The length of the CDR3 is 13 residues. The germline gives CDR1 MNHEY, CDR2 SMNVEV (reference sequence). V was clipped by 6 bases and J by 1 base, with 10 bases between them.

The chain combines TRBV4-2 with TRBJ2-1; D gene uncertain. The CDR3 is made up of 14 amino acids. Germline V gene lookup returns CDR1 LGHNA and CDR2 YNFKEQ. The V gene lost 3 bases and the J gene lost 5 bases, with 11 bases spanning the gap. The CDR3 region is CASSQSSENNEQFF. DNA for the CDR3: TGTGCCAGCAGCCAGTCGTCTGAGAACAATGAGCAGTTCTTC.